This T cell receptor (beta chain) was observed in a study of siplizumab effects on memory and regulatory T cells. Broader study findings: Naive T cells seemed more diverse than memory cells and seemed major alloresponse contributors.

Libraries were prepared by immunoSEQ multiplex PCR; TCRdb keeps only in-frame clonotypes and omits some of them. In the table there are 85,000 to 120,000 clones, approximately 90% of which are singletons. About this clone: Antigen: not known.

The CDR3 contains 16 residues. V lost 5 bases, J lost 6 bases, and 11 bases stayed unmatched. Germline assignment: CDR1 MDHEN and CDR2 SYDVKM. This TCR came from a human donor in good health. The rearrangement joins TRBV28 to TRBJ2-3, with 10 positions matching TRBD2. Sample: CD4+ T cells sorted from blood. The CDR3 bases are TGTGCCAGCAGTGCCCCCAGCGGGAGGGCCGTTGATACGCAGTATTTT. Translated: CASSAPSGRAVDTQYF. Complete variable domain (other parts from reference TRBV28 and TRBJ2-3): DVKVTQSSRYLVKRTGEKVFLECVQDMDHENMFWYRQDPGLGLRLIYFSYDVKMKEKGDIPEGYSVSREKKERFSLILESASTNQTSMYLCASSAPSGRAVDTQYFGPGTRLTVL.